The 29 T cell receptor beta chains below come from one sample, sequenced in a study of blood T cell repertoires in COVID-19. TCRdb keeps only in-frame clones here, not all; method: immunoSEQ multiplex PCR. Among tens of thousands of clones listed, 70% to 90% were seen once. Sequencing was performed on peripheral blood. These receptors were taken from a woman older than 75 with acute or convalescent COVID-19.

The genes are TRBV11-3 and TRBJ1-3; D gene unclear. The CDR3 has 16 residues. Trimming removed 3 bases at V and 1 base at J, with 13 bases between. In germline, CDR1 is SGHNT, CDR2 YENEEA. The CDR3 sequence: CASSFSRLISGNTIYF. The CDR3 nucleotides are TGTGCCAGCAGCTTTTCACGACTCATTTCTGGAAACACCATATATTTT.

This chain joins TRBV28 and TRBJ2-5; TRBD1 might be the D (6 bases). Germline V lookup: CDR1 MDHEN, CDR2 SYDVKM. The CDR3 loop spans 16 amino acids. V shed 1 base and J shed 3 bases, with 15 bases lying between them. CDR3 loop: CASSLSPLGQKETQYF. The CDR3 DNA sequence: TGTGCCAGCAGTTTATCCCCTCTCGGACAGAAAGAGACCCAGTACTTC. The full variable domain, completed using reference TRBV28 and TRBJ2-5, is DVKVTQSSRYLVKRTGEKVFLECVQDMDHENMFWYRQDPGLGLRLIYFSYDVKMKEKGDIPEGYSVSREKKERFSLILESASTNQTSMYLCASSLSPLGQKETQYFGPGTRLLVL.

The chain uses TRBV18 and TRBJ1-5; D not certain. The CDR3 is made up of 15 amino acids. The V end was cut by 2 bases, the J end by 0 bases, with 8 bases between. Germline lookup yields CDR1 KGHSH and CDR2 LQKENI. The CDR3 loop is CASSPSGYSNQPQHF. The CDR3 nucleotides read TGTGCCAGCTCACCATCAGGTTATAGCAATCAGCCCCAGCATTTT.

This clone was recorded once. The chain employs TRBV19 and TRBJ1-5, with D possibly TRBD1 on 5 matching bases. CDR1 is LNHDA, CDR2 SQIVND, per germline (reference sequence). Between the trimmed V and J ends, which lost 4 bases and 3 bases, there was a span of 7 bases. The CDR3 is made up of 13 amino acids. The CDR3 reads CASSNRFNQPQHF. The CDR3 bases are TGTGCCAGTAGTAACAGGTTCAATCAGCCCCAGCATTTT.

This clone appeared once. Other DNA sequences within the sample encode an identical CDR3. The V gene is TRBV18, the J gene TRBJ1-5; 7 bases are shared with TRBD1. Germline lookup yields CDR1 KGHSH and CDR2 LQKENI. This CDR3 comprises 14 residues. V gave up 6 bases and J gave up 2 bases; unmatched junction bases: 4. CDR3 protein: CASSPTGGNQPQHF. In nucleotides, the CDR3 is TGTGCCAGCTCTCCCACAGGGGGCAATCAGCCCCAGCATTTT.

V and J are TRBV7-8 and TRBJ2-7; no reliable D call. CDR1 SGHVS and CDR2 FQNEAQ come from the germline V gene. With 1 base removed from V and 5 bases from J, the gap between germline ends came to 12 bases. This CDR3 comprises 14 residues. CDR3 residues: CASSLVSVFDEQYF. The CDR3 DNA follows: TGTGCCAGCAGCTTAGTGTCCGTTTTCGACGAGCAGTACTTC. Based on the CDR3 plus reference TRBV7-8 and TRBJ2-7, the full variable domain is GAGVSQSPRYKVAKRGQDVALRCDPISGHVSLFWYQQALGQGPEFLTYFQNEAQLDKSGLPSDRFFAERPEGSVSTLKIQRTQQEDSAVYLCASSLVSVFDEQYFGPGTRLTVT.

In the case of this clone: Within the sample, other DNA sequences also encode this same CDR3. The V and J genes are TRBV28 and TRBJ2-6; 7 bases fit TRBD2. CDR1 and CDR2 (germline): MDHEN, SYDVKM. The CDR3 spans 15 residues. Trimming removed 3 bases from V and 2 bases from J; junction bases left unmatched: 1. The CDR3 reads CASSLGGAGANVLTF. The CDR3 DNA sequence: TGTGCCAGCAGTTTGGGAGGGGCTGGGGCCAACGTCCTGACTTTC.

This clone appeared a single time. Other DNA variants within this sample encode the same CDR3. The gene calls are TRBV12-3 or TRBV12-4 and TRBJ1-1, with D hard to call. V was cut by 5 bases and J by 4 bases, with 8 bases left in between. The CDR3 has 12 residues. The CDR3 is CASSPRGTEAFF. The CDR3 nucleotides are TGTGCCAGCAGTCCCCGGGGCACTGAAGCTTTCTTT.

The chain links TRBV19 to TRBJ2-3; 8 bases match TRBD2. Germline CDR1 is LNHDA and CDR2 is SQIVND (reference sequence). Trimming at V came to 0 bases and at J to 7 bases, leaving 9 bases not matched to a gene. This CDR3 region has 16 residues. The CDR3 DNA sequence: TGTGCCAGTAGTATAGAGGCCGGGACTAGAACTAATACGCAGTATTTT. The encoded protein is CASSIEAGTRTNTQYF.

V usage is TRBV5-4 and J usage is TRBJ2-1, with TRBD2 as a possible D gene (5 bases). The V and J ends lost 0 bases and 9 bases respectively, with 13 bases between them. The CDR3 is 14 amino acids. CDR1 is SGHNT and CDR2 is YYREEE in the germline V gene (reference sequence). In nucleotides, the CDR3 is TGTGCCAGCAGCTTGGGTGGGGTAGGAGGTGAGCAGTTCTTC. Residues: CASSLGGVGGEQFF.

This CDR3 is CAWSGGEVVNQPQHF. The CDR3 DNA sequence: TGTGCCTGGAGTGGGGGAGAGGTGGTGAATCAGCCCCAGCATTTT. The chain links TRBV30 to TRBJ1-5; unclear D gene. The CDR3 runs to 15 residues. V lost 1 base to trimming and J lost 4 bases, with 14 bases between them. CDR1 and CDR2 from the germline V gene are GTSNPN and SVGIG (reference sequence).

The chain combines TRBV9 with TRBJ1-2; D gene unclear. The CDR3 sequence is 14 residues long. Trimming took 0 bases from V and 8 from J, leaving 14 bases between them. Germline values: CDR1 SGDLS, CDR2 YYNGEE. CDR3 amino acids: CASSVGGLTRGYTF. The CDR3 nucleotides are TGTGCCAGCAGCGTAGGTGGCCTAACTAGGGGCTACACCTTC.

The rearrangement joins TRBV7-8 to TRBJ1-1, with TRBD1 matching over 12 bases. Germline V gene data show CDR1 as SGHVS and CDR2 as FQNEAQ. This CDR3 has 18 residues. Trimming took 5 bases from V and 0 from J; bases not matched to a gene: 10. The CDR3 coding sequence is TGTGCCAGCAGCGTACCACCGGGACAGGGGGCTTTGAACACTGAAGCTTTCTTT. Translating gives CASSVPPGQGALNTEAFF.

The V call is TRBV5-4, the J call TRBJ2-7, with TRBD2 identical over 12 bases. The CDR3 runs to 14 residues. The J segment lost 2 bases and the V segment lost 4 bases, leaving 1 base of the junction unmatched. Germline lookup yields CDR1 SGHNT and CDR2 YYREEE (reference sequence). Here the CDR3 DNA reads TGTGCCAGCAGCCGGACTAGCGGGGCCTACGAGCAGTACTTC. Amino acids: CASSRTSGAYEQYF.

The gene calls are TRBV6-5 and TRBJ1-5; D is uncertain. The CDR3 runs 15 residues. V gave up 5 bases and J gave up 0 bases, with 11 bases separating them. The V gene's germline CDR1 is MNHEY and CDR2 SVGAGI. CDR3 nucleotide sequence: TGTGCCAGCAGTCGACAAGGGAGTAGCAATCAGCCCCAGCATTTT. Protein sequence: CASSRQGSSNQPQHF.

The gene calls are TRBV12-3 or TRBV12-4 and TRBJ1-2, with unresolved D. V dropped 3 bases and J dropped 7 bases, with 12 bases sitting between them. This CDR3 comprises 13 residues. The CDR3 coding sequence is TGTGCCAGCAGTTTGGAGGGTTTGGGTGGCTACACCTTC. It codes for CASSLEGLGGYTF.

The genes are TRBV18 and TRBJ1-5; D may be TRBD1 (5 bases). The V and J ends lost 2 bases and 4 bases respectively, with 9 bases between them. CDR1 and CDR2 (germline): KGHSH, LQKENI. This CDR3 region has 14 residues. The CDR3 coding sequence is TGTGCCAGCTCACCAGCGGCAGGGAATCAGCCCCAGCATTTT. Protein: CASSPAAGNQPQHF.

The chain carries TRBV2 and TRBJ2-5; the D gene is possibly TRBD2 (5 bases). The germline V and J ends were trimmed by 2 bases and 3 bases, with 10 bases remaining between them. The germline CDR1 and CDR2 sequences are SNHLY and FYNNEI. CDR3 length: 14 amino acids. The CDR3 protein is CASSESSVEETQYF. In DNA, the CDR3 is TGTGCCAGCAGTGAAAGTAGCGTGGAAGAGACCCAGTACTTC.

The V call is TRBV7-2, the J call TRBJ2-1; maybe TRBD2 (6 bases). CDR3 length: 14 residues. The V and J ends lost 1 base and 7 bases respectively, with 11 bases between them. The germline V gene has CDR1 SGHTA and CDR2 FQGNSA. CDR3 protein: CASSLGGTGNEQFF. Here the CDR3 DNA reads TGTGCCAGCAGCTTAGGGGGGACTGGGAATGAGCAGTTCTTC.

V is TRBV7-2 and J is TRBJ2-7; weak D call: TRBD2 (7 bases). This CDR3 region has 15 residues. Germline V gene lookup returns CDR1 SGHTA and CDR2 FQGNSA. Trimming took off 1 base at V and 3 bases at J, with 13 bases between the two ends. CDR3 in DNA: TGTGCCAGCAGCTTAGGGTTGGGAGGGGGCTACGAGCAGTACTTC. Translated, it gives CASSLGLGGGYEQYF.

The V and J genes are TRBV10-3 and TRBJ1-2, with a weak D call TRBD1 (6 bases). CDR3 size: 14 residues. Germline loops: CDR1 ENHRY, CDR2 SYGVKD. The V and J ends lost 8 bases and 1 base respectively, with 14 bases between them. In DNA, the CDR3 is TGTGCCATCGGGCACAGGGAGGGTAACTATGGCTACACCTTC. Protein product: CAIGHREGNYGYTF.

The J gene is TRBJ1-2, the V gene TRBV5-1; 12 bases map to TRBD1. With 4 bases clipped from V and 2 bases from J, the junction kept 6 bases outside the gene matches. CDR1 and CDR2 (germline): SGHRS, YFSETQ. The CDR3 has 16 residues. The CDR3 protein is CASSQPGTGGNYGYTF. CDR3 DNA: TGCGCCAGCAGCCAGCCCGGGACAGGGGGCAACTATGGCTACACCTTC.

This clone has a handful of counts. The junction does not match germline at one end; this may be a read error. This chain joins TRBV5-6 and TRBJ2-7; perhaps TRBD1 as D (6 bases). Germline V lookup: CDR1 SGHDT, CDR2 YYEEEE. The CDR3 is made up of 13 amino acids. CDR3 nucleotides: TGTGCCAGCTCAATGGACAGAACCTACGCGCAGTACTTC. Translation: CASSMDRTYAQYF.

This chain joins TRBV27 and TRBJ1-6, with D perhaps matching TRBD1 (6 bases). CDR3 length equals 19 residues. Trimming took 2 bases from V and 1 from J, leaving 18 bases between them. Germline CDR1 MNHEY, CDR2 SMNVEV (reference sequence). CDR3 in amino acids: CASSLRTARGASYNSPLHF. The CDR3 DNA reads TGTGCCAGCAGTTTAAGGACAGCCCGGGGGGCGTCCTATAATTCACCCCTCCACTTT.

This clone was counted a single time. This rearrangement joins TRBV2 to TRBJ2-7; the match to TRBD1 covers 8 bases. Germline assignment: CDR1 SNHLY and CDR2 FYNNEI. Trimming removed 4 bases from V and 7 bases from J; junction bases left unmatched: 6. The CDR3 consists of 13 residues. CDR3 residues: CASSVRTGWEQYF. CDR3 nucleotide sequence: TGTGCCAGCAGTGTTAGGACAGGGTGGGAGCAGTACTTC.

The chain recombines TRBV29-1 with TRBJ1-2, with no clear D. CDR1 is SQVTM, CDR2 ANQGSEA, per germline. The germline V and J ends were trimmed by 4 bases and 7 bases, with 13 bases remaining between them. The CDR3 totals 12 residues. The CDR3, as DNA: TGCAGCGTTGGAGGGATGGGTGGTGGCTACACCTTC. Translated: CSVGGMGGGYTF.

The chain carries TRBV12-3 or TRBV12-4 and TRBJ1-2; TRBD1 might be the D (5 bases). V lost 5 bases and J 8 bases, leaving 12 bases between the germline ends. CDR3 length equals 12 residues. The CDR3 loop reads CASSPGVVGYTF. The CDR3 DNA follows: TGTGCCAGCAGTCCGGGGGTGGTCGGCTACACCTTC.

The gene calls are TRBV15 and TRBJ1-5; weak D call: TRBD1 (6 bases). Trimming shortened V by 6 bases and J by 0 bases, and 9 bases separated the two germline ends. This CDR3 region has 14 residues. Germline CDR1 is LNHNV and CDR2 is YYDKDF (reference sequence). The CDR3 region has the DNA TGTGCCACCAGGAGGACAGCTAGCAATCAGCCCCAGCATTTT. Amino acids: CATRRTASNQPQHF.

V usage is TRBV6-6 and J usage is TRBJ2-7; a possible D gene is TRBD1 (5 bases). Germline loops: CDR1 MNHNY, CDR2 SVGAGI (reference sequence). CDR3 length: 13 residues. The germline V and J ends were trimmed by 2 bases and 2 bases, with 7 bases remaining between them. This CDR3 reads CASSYVGPYEQYF. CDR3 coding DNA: TGTGCCAGCAGTTACGTGGGGCCCTACGAGCAGTACTTC.